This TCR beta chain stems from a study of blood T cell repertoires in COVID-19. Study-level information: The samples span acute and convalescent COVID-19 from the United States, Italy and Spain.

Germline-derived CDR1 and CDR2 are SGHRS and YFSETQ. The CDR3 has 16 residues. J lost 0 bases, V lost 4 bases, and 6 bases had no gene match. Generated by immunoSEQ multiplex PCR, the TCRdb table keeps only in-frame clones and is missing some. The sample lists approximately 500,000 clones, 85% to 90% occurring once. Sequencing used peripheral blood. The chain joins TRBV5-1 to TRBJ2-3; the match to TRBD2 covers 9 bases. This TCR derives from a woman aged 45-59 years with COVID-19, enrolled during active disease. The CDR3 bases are TGCGCCAGCAGCGTGCAGCGGGGGGCGAGCACAGATACGCAGTATTTT. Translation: CASSVQRGASTDTQYF.